Each of the 11 T cell receptor beta chains below was sequenced from the same sample in a study of blood T cells in healthy people across ages. A sample-barcoded 5' primer and a J-beta primer mix were used in a second PCR of roughly 7 to 11 cycles. MiXCR was run by TCRdb on the 5' RACE reads, yielding one entry per CDR3 protein. The table records roughly 1,300,000 distinct CDR3 sequences, roughly 59% of them present only once. Material for sequencing was blood. The receptors originated from a man between 18 and 35 years old in good health.

The chain carries TRBV27 and TRBJ2-1; TRBD2 aligns across 14 bases. From germline, CDR1 is MNHEY and CDR2 SMNVEV (reference sequence). The CDR3 spans 17 residues. Trimming took 6 bases from V and 8 from J; bases not matched to a gene: 12. The CDR3, as DNA: TGTGCCAGCAGCCCAGGGACTAGCGGGGGTGGTACTTATGAGCAGTTCTTC. It specifies CASSPGTSGGGTYEQFF.

The gene calls are TRBV27 and TRBJ2-7, with D possibly matching TRBD2 (5 bases). Germline assignment: CDR1 MNHEY and CDR2 SMNVEV (reference sequence). This CDR3 has 14 residues. V was pared by 4 bases and J by 2 bases, with 12 bases between. CDR3 bases: TGTGCCAGCAGTTACGAGGGCCAAACCTACGAGCAGTACTTC. Protein sequence: CASSYEGQTYEQYF.

The chain recombines TRBV20-1 with TRBJ2-5, with a weak D call TRBD2 (6 bases). Trimming removed 6 bases from V and 1 base from J, with 18 bases in between. CDR3 size: 15 residues. Per the germline V gene, CDR1 is DFQATT and CDR2 is SNEGSKA (reference sequence). The CDR3 region is CSATRDFPAQETQYF. CDR3 nucleotide sequence: TGCAGTGCCACCCGGGACTTCCCAGCCCAAGAGACCCAGTACTTC.

The chain couples TRBV10-3 to TRBJ1-4; D unclear. CDR1 is ENHRY, CDR2 SYGVKD, per germline. The CDR3 is 12 amino acids. V lost 0 bases and J lost 10, with 6 bases in between. In nucleotides, the CDR3 is TGTGCCATCAGTGAGTCAAGTAGAAAACTGTTTTTT. This translates into CAISESSRKLFF.

The V and J genes are TRBV7-9 and TRBJ1-5; no reliable D call. Germline CDR1 reads SEHNR; CDR2 reads FQNEAQ (reference sequence). V lost 1 base to trimming and J lost 9 bases, with 13 bases between them. The CDR3 spans 14 residues. The CDR3 region is CASSLDSLTSPQHF. In DNA, the CDR3 is TGTGCCAGCAGCTTAGATTCCTTGACCTCGCCCCAGCATTTT.

This clonotype was observed a single time. The genes are TRBV6-5 and TRBJ1-6, with 11 nucleotides matching TRBD1. The CDR3 is 14 residues long. Germline V gives CDR1 MNHEY, CDR2 SVGAGI. The trim removed 5 bases at V and 10 bases at J, leaving 4 bases unmatched. In nucleotides, the CDR3 is TGTGCCAGCAGTACCGGGACAGGGGGATCACCCCTCCACTTT. Amino acids: CASSTGTGGSPLHF.

For this clonotype: The final CDR3 position lacks the conserved phenylalanine or tryptophan, pointing to a likely read error. This rearrangement joins TRBV25-1 to TRBJ2-7, with 11 bases matching TRBD1. Germline V lookup: CDR1 MGHDK, CDR2 SYGVNS. After removal of 3 bases from V and 0 bases from J, the junction contained 4 bases not matched to a gene. This CDR3 is 16 amino acids long. CDR3: CASSEGGTGGSYEQYL. CDR3 nucleotide sequence: TGTGCCAGCAGTGAGGGGGGGACAGGGGGCTCCTACGAGCAGTACTTA.

The chain recombines TRBV20-1 with TRBJ1-2; possibly TRBD1 for D (5 bases). The CDR3 runs to 11 residues. V was clipped by 3 bases and J by 12 bases, with 14 bases between them. The germline V gene encodes CDR1 DFQATT and CDR2 SNEGSKA (reference sequence). The CDR3 coding sequence is TGCAGTGCTAGGGCAGGGAGTAACAACACCTTC. As protein: CSARAGSNNTF.

The chain carries TRBV11-2 and TRBJ2-4; D is unclear. The closer fit of TRBJ2-7 to the DNA end suggests the J call may be wrong. CDR3 length equals 14 residues. Germline CDR1 and CDR2: SGHAT and FQNNGV. CDR3 in DNA: TGTGCCAGCAGCTTAGATACGAAGTTTGGCGAGCAGTACTTC. Translated, it gives CASSLDTKFGEQYF.

The chain carries TRBV6-1 and TRBJ1-6, with 9 bases lining up with TRBD1. The ends lost 10 bases at V and 8 bases at J; junction bases unmatched: 3. The CDR3 is made up of 12 amino acids. From germline, CDR1 is MNHNS and CDR2 SASEGT. CDR3 sequence: CATRQGDSPLHF. The DNA for the CDR3 is TGTGCCACCCGACAGGGGGATTCACCCCTCCACTTT.

This chain uses TRBV3-1 with TRBJ2-1; TRBD1 matches 7 bases. This CDR3 region has 16 residues. V was pared by 4 bases and J by 0 bases, with 6 bases of the junction left unmatched. Per the germline V gene, CDR1 is LGHDT and CDR2 is YNNKEL (reference sequence). The CDR3 coding sequence is TGTGCCAGCAGCCCCTATGGGACAGTCTCCTACAATGAGCAGTTCTTC. It specifies CASSPYGTVSYNEQFF.